Included here is one T cell receptor (beta chain) sequence, with context. It has no known antigen specificity. The record has no base qualities; no much larger clone is one base away. These data are taken from a study of blood T cell repertoires in COVID-19 (TCRdb year 2020). About the study as a whole: Collaborator samples came from the United States, Italy and Spain and covered acute and convalescent phases of COVID-19. The prospective study material was composed of cDNA or gDNA derived from T cells, B-cell-depleted T cells, or PBMCs. Subjects who had been exposed to COVID-19, were actively infected with it, or had recovered from it provided the deeply sampled blood TCRbeta repertoires that made up the dataset. The repertoires were released in a freely available public database intended as a resource for research on the immune response to SARS-CoV-2. Samples were obtained from the ongoing ImmuneRACE study (first 160 participants) and from about 1,300 subjects provided by 6 global collaborators. Sample metadata almost always included a de-identified subject ID, COVID-19 status, age in years and sex. Where HLA class I and class II types were available, the types were taken from metadata supplied by the sample provider, not from assay-based typing. Summary of the overall study and its limitations: How much clinical and demographic metadata was included differed by source and by participant, and the metadata was provided uncurated.

TCRbeta CDR3 regions were amplified from genomic DNA by means of the immunoSEQ Assay, a bias-controlled multiplex PCR. As for how the authors treated the data: Within the assay, amplification of reference gene primers was used to estimate how many nucleated cells each sample contained. To quantify the absolute abundance of each unique TCRbeta CDR3 rearrangement, sequence reads were collapsed and filtered. For each sample, productive Simpson clonality was calculated as the square root of Simpson's diversity index across productive rearrangements. TCRdb retrieved this table from immuneACCESS and kept in-frame rearrangements only. Not all clones are present; in checked studies, unresolved V genes account for under half, and no reason is known for the remainder. That table is the source of V, J and clone size, and D and trimming were worked out from the DNA. Present in this sample are around 300,000 clones, 83% of which were seen just once. Jointly, the top ten make up 7.5% to 10% of the sample.

Another Seattle source contributed samples from volunteer blood donors who had recovered from COVID-19. Each collaborating institution followed its own protocols to collect whole blood in K2EDTA tubes. For TCRbeta analysis, collaborator samples were shipped as frozen whole blood, as isolated PBMCs, or as DNA extracted from either sample type. Counted from cysteine to phenylalanine, this CDR3 has 13 amino acids. Just the 39-base CDR3 DNA is kept, in frame starting at base 1. At the junction V is shortened by 6 bases and J by 7 bases, with 10 bases in between. This receptor was identified in a woman between 50 and 59 years old who had recovered from COVID-19. Sequenced: peripheral blood. In this chain, TRBV12-3 or TRBV12-4 is recombined with TRBJ1-6, with the D gene call left open. Read as DNA, the sequence is TGTGCCAGCAGGTTAACAATGAATTCACCCCTCCACTTT. Its product reads: CASRLTMNSPLHF.